The 3 T cell receptor beta chains reported below all come from one sample, sequenced in a study of cytomegalovirus exposure and HLA in healthy donors. 13 Jbeta primers and 60 Vbeta primers were used for the PCR. Libraries were prepared by immunoSEQ multiplex PCR; TCRdb keeps only in-frame clonotypes and omits some of them. The profile shows roughly 130,000 clones, 80% of them singletons. Sequencing input: PBMCs. Source of these receptors: a male donor in good health and CMV-seronegative.

The CDR3 loop is CASSFSPYFEQFF. The CDR3 nucleotides are TGTGCCAGCAGTTTTAGTCCTTATTTTGAGCAGTTCTTC. The chain combines TRBV28 with TRBJ2-1; D unclear. Trimming shortened V by 3 bases and J by 9 bases, and 12 bases separated the two germline ends. Germline values: CDR1 MDHEN, CDR2 SYDVKM. CDR3 length equals 13 residues.

V gene TRBV4-1 combines with J gene TRBJ2-1; TRBD1 might be the D (5 bases). Trimming removed 1 base from V and 4 bases from J, with 11 bases in between. The germline CDR1 and CDR2 sequences are MGHRA and YSYEKL. This CDR3 is 15 amino acids long. Here the CDR3 reads CASSQAAQGYNEQFF. In DNA, the CDR3 is TGCGCCAGCAGCCAAGCTGCCCAGGGTTACAATGAGCAGTTCTTC.

The chain recombines TRBV6-4 with TRBJ2-7; D possibly corresponds to TRBD2 (6 bases). Trimming removed 5 bases at V and 4 bases at J, with 18 bases between. This CDR3 has 15 residues. Germline V lookup: CDR1 MRHNA, CDR2 SNTAGT. The CDR3 DNA reads TGTGCCAGCAGTACGGGACTGGGTTCGGGGTACGAGCAGTACTTC. Translation: CASSTGLGSGYEQYF.